A selection of T cell receptor beta chains follows, all from one sample in a study of T cells in localized non-small cell lung cancer. Clones were sequenced by immunoSEQ multiplex PCR, and TCRdb holds only the in-frame ones, with some missing. The table lists around 20,000 clones, approximately 90% of them singletons, with less than 3% in the top ten. The source was peripheral blood, collected before any cancer treatment. These receptors all come from a woman aged 35 to 70 with stage I lung adenocarcinoma. CDR3s include the opening cysteine and the closing phenylalanine or tryptophan. D genes are given only for firm matches. Clone size appears in some rows only: once, few, many, or a class for an expanded clone.

TRBD1 TRBJ1-5 TRBV28 NA CASSLAGGVGLSSNQPQHF TGTGCCAGCAGTTTAGCAGGGGGCGTTGGGTTATCGAGCAATCAGCCCCAGCATTTT
TRBD1 TRBJ1-1 TRBV19 NA CATRRGLNTEAFF TGTGCCACTCGCAGGGGGTTGAACACTGAAGCTTTCTTT
NA TRBJ2-3 TRBV23-1 NA CASSQSGGTDTQYF TGCGCCAGCAGTCAATCGGGGGGCACAGATACGCAGTATTTT
NA TRBJ2-7 TRBV5-1 NA CASSLSVNSYEQYF TGCGCCAGCAGCTTGTCGGTGAACTCCTACGAGCAGTACTTC
NA TRBJ1-2 TRBV19 NA CASRLTGSGVDGYTF TGTGCCAGTAGGCTCACAGGGTCTGGAGTCGATGGCTACACCTTC
NA TRBJ2-1 TRBV7-2 NA CASSLSKSYNEQFF TGTGCCAGCAGCTTGTCTAAATCCTACAATGAGCAGTTCTTC
NA TRBJ1-2 TRBV6-6 NA CASSQGPYGYTF TGTGCCAGCAGTCAGGGCCCCTATGGCTACACCTTC
TRBD2 TRBJ2-3 TRBV29-1 NA CSVDRLAGGTDTQYF TGCAGCGTTGACCGGCTAGCGGGGGGCACAGATACGCAGTATTTT
TRBD1 TRBJ2-7 TRBV7-9 NA CASSFRDRGTLFHEQYF TGTGCCAGCAGCTTCCGGGACAGGGGAACTTTATTCCACGAGCAGTACTTC
NA TRBJ2-7 TRBV7-9 NA CASSLVDEQYF TGTGCCAGCAGCTTAGTCGACGAGCAGTACTTC
NA TRBJ2-2 TRBV7-2 NA CASSLDGNTGELFF TGTGCCAGCAGCTTAGATGGCAACACCGGGGAGCTGTTTTTT
NA TRBJ2-2 TRBV4-3 NA CASSQGYGELFF TGCGCCAGCAGCCAAGGGTACGGGGAGCTGTTTTTT
NA TRBJ1-1 TRBV18 NA CASSPPNTMNTEAFF TGTGCCAGCTCACCTCCGAATACTATGAACACTGAAGCTTTCTTT
NA TRBJ2-2 TRBV19 NA CASRPTNTGELFF TGTGCCAGTAGACCTACTAACACCGGGGAGCTGTTTTTT
NA TRBJ1-1 TRBV6-5 NA CATTAWGASNTEAFF TGTGCCACCACCGCCTGGGGGGCCAGTAACACTGAAGCTTTCTTT
TRBD2 TRBJ2-3 TRBV5-5 NA CASSLSLAGGTDTQYF TGTGCCAGCAGCTTGAGCCTTGCGGGGGGCACAGATACGCAGTATTTT
NA TRBJ2-5 TRBV11-2 NA CASSPGTRRETQYF TGTGCCAGCAGCCCCGGGACTCGCAGAGAGACCCAGTACTTC
NA TRBJ2-7 TRBV28 NA CASSLQAYEQYF TGTGCCAGCAGTTTACAAGCTTACGAGCAGTACTTC
TRBD2 TRBJ2-1 TRBV7-9 NA CASSLPPRLAGLYNEQFF TGTGCCAGCAGCTTACCCCCCCGACTAGCGGGTCTTTACAATGAGCAGTTCTTC
NA TRBJ1-1 TRBV5-1 NA CASSDTRRPNTEAFF TGCGCCAGCAGCGATACCAGGCGGCCGAACACTGAAGCTTTCTTT
TRBD1 TRBJ2-7 TRBV6-5 NA CASRSGQGVKYF TGTGCCAGCAGAAGTGGACAGGGCGTTAAGTACTTC
NA TRBJ1-1 TRBV27 NA CASSLNGENTEAFF TGTGCCAGCAGTTTAAACGGAGAGAACACTGAAGCTTTCTTT
NA TRBJ2-3 TRBV5-4 NA CASSLAGRGDTQYF TGTGCCAGCAGCTTGGCCGGAAGAGGGGATACGCAGTATTTT
NA TRBJ1-2 TRBV6-5 NA CASVPAGAVYGYTF TGTGCCAGCGTCCCCGCTGGGGCAGTCTATGGCTACACCTTC
NA TRBJ1-6 TRBV5-4 NA CASSSWGGIYNSPLHF TGTGCCAGCAGCTCCTGGGGGGGGATATATAATTCACCCCTCCACTTT
NA TRBJ2-7 TRBV7-9 once CASSLRTEQYF TGTGCCAGCAGCTTAAGGACAGAGCAGTACTTC
NA TRBJ1-1 TRBV4-2 NA CASSQDPGSSTEAFF TGTGCCAGCAGCCAAGATCCGGGTAGTAGTACTGAAGCTTTCTTT
TRBD1 TRBJ2-4 TRBV28 NA CASSLDRARNIQYF TGTGCCAGCAGCTTGGACAGGGCTCGAAACATTCAGTACTTC
TRBD1 TRBJ1-2 TRBV15 NA CATSSGQGNYGYTF TGTGCCACCAGCAGTGGACAGGGTAACTATGGCTACACCTTC
NA TRBJ2-3 TRBV4-1 NA CASSQGRGLRLSTDTQYF TGCGCCAGCAGCCAAGGGAGGGGGCTTCGTCTTAGCACAGATACGCAGTATTTT
TRBD2 TRBJ2-3 TRBV4-2 NA CASSQGVAGARTDTQYF TGTGCCAGCAGCCAGGGAGTAGCGGGGGCGCGCACAGATACGCAGTATTTT
NA TRBJ2-5 TRBV2 NA CASSLSRVGETQYF TGTGCCAGCAGTCTTTCTAGGGTGGGGGAGACCCAGTACTTC
NA TRBJ1-1 TRBV4-1 NA CASSHVDSRATEAFF TGCGCCAGCAGCCATGTGGACAGCCGGGCGACTGAAGCTTTCTTT
NA TRBJ1-5 TRBV19 NA CASNERGAGGNQPQHF TGTGCCAGTAATGAGCGAGGGGCGGGGGGCAATCAGCCCCAGCATTTT
TRBD2 TRBJ2-1 TRBV11-3 NA CASSLVLGRGSYNEQFF TGTGCCAGCAGCTTAGTCCTGGGGCGGGGGTCCTACAATGAGCAGTTCTTC
TRBD2 TRBJ2-3 TRBV7-6 NA CASSLLAGGGTDTQYF TGTGCCAGCAGCTTACTAGCGGGGGGGGGCACAGATACGCAGTATTTT
NA TRBJ1-2 TRBV5-1 NA CASSTETGAYGYTF TGCGCCAGCAGCACCGAGACCGGAGCCTATGGCTACACCTTC
NA TRBJ2-5 TRBV19 NA CASSIAGETQYF TGTGCCAGTAGTATAGCGGGGGAGACCCAGTACTTC
NA TRBJ2-3 TRBV10-3 NA CAISDGDTQYF TGTGCCATCAGTGACGGAGATACGCAGTATTTT
NA TRBJ2-7 TRBV7-9 once CASSFGGQYEQYF TGTGCCAGCAGCTTTGGGGGACAATACGAGCAGTACTTC
TRBD1 TRBJ1-1 TRBV5-1 NA CASSLVGQGNTEAFF TGCGCCAGCAGCTTGGTAGGACAGGGGAACACTGAAGCTTTCTTT
NA TRBJ2-7 TRBV6-5 NA CASIGTEGPYEQYF TGTGCCAGCATCGGGACGGAGGGTCCCTACGAGCAGTACTTC
NA TRBJ2-5 TRBV2 once CASSGGPGNRETQYF TGTGCCAGCAGTGGGGGTCCGGGGAACAGAGAGACCCAGTACTTC
TRBD1 TRBJ2-1 TRBV15 NA CATSRNPGQGANEQFF TGTGCCACCAGCAGAAACCCGGGACAGGGGGCCAATGAGCAGTTCTTC
NA TRBJ2-5 TRBV5-4 NA CASSSGTPEETQYF TGTGCCAGCAGCTCCGGGACCCCTGAAGAGACCCAGTACTTC
TRBD1 TRBJ1-2 TRBV28 NA CASSSQGTASGYTF TGTGCCAGCAGTTCACAGGGGACGGCGAGTGGCTACACCTTC
TRBD1 TRBJ1-1 TRBV5-8 NA CASNLGQGGPEAFF TGTGCCAGCAACCTAGGACAGGGAGGACCTGAAGCTTTCTTT